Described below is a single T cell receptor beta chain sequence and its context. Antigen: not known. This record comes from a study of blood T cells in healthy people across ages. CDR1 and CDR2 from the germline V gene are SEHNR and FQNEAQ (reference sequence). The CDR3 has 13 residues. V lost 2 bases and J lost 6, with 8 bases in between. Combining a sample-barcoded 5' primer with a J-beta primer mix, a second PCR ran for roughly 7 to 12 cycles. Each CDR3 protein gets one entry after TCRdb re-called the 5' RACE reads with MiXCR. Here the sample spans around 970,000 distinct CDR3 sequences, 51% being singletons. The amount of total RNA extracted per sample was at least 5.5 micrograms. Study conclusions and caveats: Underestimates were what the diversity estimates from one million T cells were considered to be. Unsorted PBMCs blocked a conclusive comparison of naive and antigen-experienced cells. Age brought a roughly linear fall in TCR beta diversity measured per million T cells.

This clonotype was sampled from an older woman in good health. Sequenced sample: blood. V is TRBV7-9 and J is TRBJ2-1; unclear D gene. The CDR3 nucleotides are TGTGCCAGCAGCTTATTAGAGTTCAATGAGCAGTTCTTC. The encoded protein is CASSLLEFNEQFF.